The clone carrying this TCR beta chain has more than one count but fewer than ten. Its antigen is undetermined. This sample is drawn from a study of beta chain features in type 1 diabetes. Study-level points and caveats: Across all four CD4+ subsets, people with type 1 diabetes showed modestly shorter TCRB CDR3s.

Since all of the isolated RNA was reverse transcribed, expressed TCRB transcripts were what got sequenced. Sequencing was performed with immunoSEQ multiplex PCR; in TCRdb, only in-frame clones are kept and a portion is missing. The profile shows more than 250,000 clones, about 24% of them singletons. This CDR3 has 12 residues. V dropped 5 bases and J dropped 5 bases, with 7 bases sitting between them. Germline V lookup: CDR1 KGHSH, CDR2 LQKENI. The specimen sequenced was naive CD4+ T cells from blood. The TCR sequence derives from a woman aged 30 to 39 with type 1 diabetes. The rearrangement joins TRBV18 to TRBJ1-5, with no clear D. CDR3 DNA sequence: TGTGCCAGCTCAGCAGGATATCAGCCCCAGCATTTT. Amino acids: CASSAGYQPQHF.